The 17 T cell receptor beta chains below all came from one sample that was sequenced in a study of T-cell reconstitution after alpha-beta-depleted transplantation in children. This sample's TCRbeta library carried unique molecular identifier barcodes. TCRdb reanalysed the PCR reads using MiXCR and keeps one entry per CDR3 protein. The sample contains 350,000 to 400,000 distinct CDR3 sequences, approximately 12% of which appear only once. Sequences were derived from PBMCs, sampled from the stem cell graft. Receptors were obtained from a human donor who donated a stem cell graft to a child with Fanconi anemia.

V usage is TRBV5-1 and J usage is TRBJ1-1; 12 bases are shared with TRBD1. There are 14 residues in the CDR3. The ends lost 3 bases at V and 10 bases at J; junction bases unmatched: 7. CDR1 and CDR2 (germline): SGHRS, YFSETQ. The chain's CDR3 is CASSSGQGAAGAFF. CDR3 sequence (DNA): TGCGCCAGCAGCTCGGGACAGGGGGCCGCGGGAGCTTTCTTT.

This chain connects TRBV27 to TRBJ2-3; a weak D match, TRBD2 (6 bases). Germline V gene lookup returns CDR1 MNHEY and CDR2 SMNVEV (reference sequence). The V end was cut by 7 bases, the J end by 4 bases, with 12 bases between. CDR3 length: 13 residues. The DNA of the CDR3 is TGTGCCAGCAAACTAGCTGGCGCAGATACGCAGTATTTT. It specifies CASKLAGADTQYF.

The V and J genes are TRBV12-3 or TRBV12-4 and TRBJ1-1; D ambiguous. Between the trimmed V and J ends, which lost 6 bases and 5 bases, there was a span of 13 bases. The CDR3 is made up of 13 amino acids. Here the CDR3 DNA reads TGTGCCAGCAGCCCGAATCTAGGGACTGAAGCTTTCTTT. Encoded protein: CASSPNLGTEAFF.

The CDR3 loop is CASLSESGWQETQYF. The CDR3 DNA sequence: TGTGCCAGTCTCTCGGAAAGTGGTTGGCAAGAGACCCAGTACTTC. V and J are TRBV6-1 and TRBJ2-5; D remains ambiguous. Germline loops: CDR1 MNHNS, CDR2 SASEGT. The ends were cut back, 9 bases at V and 2 bases at J, with 19 bases in the middle. The CDR3 length is 15 residues.

There are a few counts of this clonotype. V gene TRBV3-1 combines with J gene TRBJ2-2; 11 nucleotides match TRBD2. CDR1 and CDR2 from the germline V gene are LGHDT and YNNKEL (reference sequence). The CDR3 runs to 18 residues. V lost 4 bases and J lost 2; bases outside the gene matches: 9. CDR3 bases: TGTGCCAGCAGCCCCTACATCCTAGCGGGGGGTAACACCGGGGAGCTGTTTTTT. Residues: CASSPYILAGGNTGELFF. The full variable domain, completed using reference TRBV3-1 and TRBJ2-2, is DTAVSQTPKYLVTQMGNDKSIKCEQNLGHDTMYWYKQDSKKFLKIMFSYNNKELIINETVPNRFSPKSPDKAHLNLHINSLELGDSAVYFCASSPYILAGGNTGELFFGEGSRLTVL.

This clonotype was seen more than once but under ten times. V usage is TRBV5-1 and J usage is TRBJ2-1; TRBD1 aligns across 12 bases. The CDR3 sequence is 17 residues long. Losses at the gene ends were 7 bases for V and 7 bases for J; bases not matched to a gene: 15. Germline CDR1 and CDR2: SGHRS and YFSETQ. The CDR3 sequence is CASYSFPGQGAGNEQFF. DNA of the CDR3: TGCGCCAGCTACTCTTTTCCGGGACAGGGGGCTGGAAATGAGCAGTTCTTC.

This clonotype was seen a few times. The chain uses TRBV11-2 and TRBJ2-7, with D unresolved. The CDR3 loop spans 15 amino acids. The germline V gene has CDR1 SGHAT and CDR2 FQNNGV. V lost 1 base and J lost 4, with 14 bases in between. CDR3 protein: CASSLGFQEFYEQYF. Here the CDR3 DNA reads TGTGCCAGCAGCTTAGGCTTCCAAGAATTTTACGAGCAGTACTTC.

This clonotype was recorded at least ten times. J is TRBJ2-1 and V is TRBV7-2, with 9 bases fitting TRBD1. The ends lost 3 bases at V and 1 base at J; junction bases unmatched: 1. The CDR3 has 15 residues. The germline gives CDR1 SGHTA, CDR2 FQGNSA. The CDR3 DNA reads TGTGCCAGCAGCTTTGACAGGGGGTCCTACAATGAGCAGTTCTTC. This gives the protein CASSFDRGSYNEQFF.

This chain links TRBV4-3 with TRBJ1-1; D possibly corresponds to TRBD1 (6 bases). This CDR3 region has 13 residues. Germline CDR1 LGHNA, CDR2 YSLEER. Trimming pared 1 base from V and 10 bases from J, leaving 13 bases between. The CDR3 DNA reads as TGCGCCAGCAGCCAAGTTAGGGCAGGGGCAGCTTTCTTT. Its protein product is CASSQVRAGAAFF.

This clonotype was seen a few times. The DNA for the CDR3 is TGCAGTGCTTTCTCAAGGGGGGGCAGTGAGACCCAGTACTTC. Translated, it gives CSAFSRGGSETQYF. The chain joins TRBV20-1 to TRBJ2-5; a weak D match, TRBD2 (7 bases). CDR3 size: 14 residues. The germline V and J ends were trimmed by 5 bases and 5 bases, with 18 bases remaining between them. Looked up from germline, CDR1 is DFQATT and CDR2 is SNEGSKA (reference sequence).

The table lists this clonotype with many counts. The rearrangement uses TRBV20-1 and TRBJ2-2, with D tentatively TRBD1 (6 bases). Germline CDR1 and CDR2: DFQATT and SNEGSKA (reference sequence). The CDR3 consists of 14 residues. V was shortened by 6 bases and J by 4 bases, with 15 bases between the two germline ends. This CDR3 is CSAKTGLSTGELFF. CDR3 DNA: TGCAGTGCAAAAACAGGGCTAAGCACCGGGGAGCTGTTTTTT.

The rearrangement links TRBV24-1 to TRBJ2-6; perhaps TRBD1 as D (6 bases). V was pared by 6 bases and J by 2 bases, with 13 bases between. Germline V gives CDR1 KGHDR, CDR2 SFDVKD. The CDR3 has 16 amino acids. DNA for the CDR3: TGTGCCACCAGTCATCCAGGGGCAACTGGGGCCAACGTCCTGACTTTC. The encoded protein is CATSHPGATGANVLTF.

The sample holds many counts of this clonotype. The rearrangement uses TRBV12-3 or TRBV12-4 and TRBJ2-3; no clear D gene. The CDR3 has 14 amino acids. V was trimmed by 3 bases and J by 3 bases, leaving 10 bases between them. DNA for the CDR3: TGTGCCAGCAGTTTCGGTCTGGGGACAGATACGCAGTATTTT. Translated: CASSFGLGTDTQYF.

The J gene is TRBJ2-5, the V gene TRBV7-2, with 8 positions matching TRBD2. The V gene's germline CDR1 is SGHTA and CDR2 FQGNSA. V shed 3 bases and J 6 bases; nucleotides not matched to a gene: 9. This CDR3 contains 15 residues. CDR3 bases: TGTGCCAGCAGCTTCGGAGCGGGGGCCTTGAAGACCCAGTACTTC. Its protein is CASSFGAGALKTQYF.

This clonotype was counted at least ten times. The chain joins TRBV5-1 to TRBJ2-2; D is perhaps TRBD1 (5 bases). Germline CDR1 and CDR2: SGHRS and YFSETQ. V was clipped by 6 bases and J by 3 bases, with 15 bases between them. The CDR3 has 15 amino acids. In nucleotides, the CDR3 is TGCGCCAGCAACTTCGGTGGGGCGCACACCGGGGAGCTGTTTTTT. Its protein product is CASNFGGAHTGELFF.

This clonotype came up a few times. The rearrangement uses TRBV29-1 and TRBJ2-2; 14 nucleotides align to TRBD2. The CDR3 sequence is 14 residues long. V was clipped by 7 bases and J by 5 bases; unmatched bases: 3. Germline-derived CDR1 and CDR2 are SQVTM and ANQGSEA. The CDR3 here is CSGRTSGGTGELFF. Written as DNA, the CDR3 is TGCAGCGGAAGGACTAGCGGGGGGACCGGGGAGCTGTTTTTT.

This clonotype was counted at least ten times. The CDR3 protein is CASTRQGMADTQYF. CDR3 DNA: TGTGCTAGTACCCGACAGGGAATGGCAGATACGCAGTATTTT. The chain recombines TRBV12-5 with TRBJ2-3; 7 bases match TRBD1. J gave up 4 bases and V 8 bases, and 9 bases lay outside the gene matches. This CDR3 comprises 14 residues. Germline values: CDR1 LGHNT, CDR2 FRNRAP.